The TCR beta chain under discussion was sequenced for a study of vaccination and CD4 T cells after COVID-19. Remarks on this clonotype: Its cognate antigen is unknown.

The treatment is: roughly nine-day PBMC culture with coronavirus spike peptide pools or control peptides (ViraFEST assay). Study conclusions and caveats: From a median of roughly 21 to 40, SARS-CoV-2-reactive clonotypes increased, though not significantly.

Deletions cut 5 bases from V and 2 bases from J, with 7 bases between. Germline-derived CDR1 and CDR2 are SEHNR and FQNEAQ (reference sequence). This CDR3 has 14 residues. CD4+ T cells that had been cultured provided DNA sequenced with the Oncomine TCR Beta short-read assay. Genomic DNA was isolated from CD4+ T cells that had been cultured. Each CDR3 protein is one row after TCRdb ran MiXCR on the PCR reads. Among about 15,000 distinct CDR3 sequences listed, roughly 46% were seen once. The sequence was obtained from a human donor who had recovered from COVID-19. Sequenced here: CD4+ T cells from blood, cultured in vitro, sampled before SARS-CoV-2 vaccination. The V gene is TRBV7-9, the J gene TRBJ1-6; D unclear. The chain's CDR3 is CASSAGTYNSPLHF. The CDR3 nucleotides read TGTGCCAGCAGCGCCGGGACCTATAATTCACCCCTCCACTTT.